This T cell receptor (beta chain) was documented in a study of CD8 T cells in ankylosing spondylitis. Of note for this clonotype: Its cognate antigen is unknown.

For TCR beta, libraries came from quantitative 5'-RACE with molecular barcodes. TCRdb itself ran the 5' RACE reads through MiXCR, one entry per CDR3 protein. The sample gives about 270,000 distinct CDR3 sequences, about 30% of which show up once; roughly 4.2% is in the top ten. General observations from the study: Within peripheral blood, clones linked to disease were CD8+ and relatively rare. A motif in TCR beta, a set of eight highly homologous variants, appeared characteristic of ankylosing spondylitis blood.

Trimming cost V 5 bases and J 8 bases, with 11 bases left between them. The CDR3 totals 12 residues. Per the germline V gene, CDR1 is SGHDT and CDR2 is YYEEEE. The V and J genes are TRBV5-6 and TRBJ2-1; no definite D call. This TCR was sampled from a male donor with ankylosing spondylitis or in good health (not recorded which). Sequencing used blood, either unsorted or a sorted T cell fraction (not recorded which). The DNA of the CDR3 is TGTGCCAGCAGTTACCTTGGGGATGAGCAGTTCTTC. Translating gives CASSYLGDEQFF. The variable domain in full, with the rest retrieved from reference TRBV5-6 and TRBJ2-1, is DAGVTQSPTHLIKTRGQQVTLRCSPKSGHDTVSWYQQALGQGPQFIFQYYEEEERQRGNFPDRFSGHQFPNYSSELNVNALLLGDSALYLCASSYLGDEQFFGPGTRLTVL.